This T cell receptor (beta chain) was captured in a study of blood T cell repertoires in COVID-19. Study information: Nucleic acid was either cDNA or gDNA, and it came from T cells, B-cell-depleted T cells, or PBMCs.

Trimming took off 4 bases at V and 2 bases at J, with 21 bases between the two ends. The CDR3 totals 18 residues. The germline V gene has CDR1 KGHDR and CDR2 SFDVKD. Method: immunoSEQ multiplex PCR; TCRdb's copy keeps in-frame clones and lacks some. Here the sample spans about 400,000 clones, roughly nine tenths being singletons. Participants came from roughly 24 US areas, aged roughly 18 to 90 years. Participants' own reports of clinical history determined their cohort assignment. This TCR derives from a woman younger than 35 with acute COVID-19. The sequenced sample consisted of PBMCs or T cells enriched from blood (not recorded which). J is TRBJ2-3 and V is TRBV24-1, with D tentatively TRBD2 (6 bases). Written as DNA, the CDR3 is TGTGCCACCAGTGACCGGGGAGAGAGTAGCGGCCTCACAGATACGCAGTATTTT. As protein: CATSDRGESSGLTDTQYF.